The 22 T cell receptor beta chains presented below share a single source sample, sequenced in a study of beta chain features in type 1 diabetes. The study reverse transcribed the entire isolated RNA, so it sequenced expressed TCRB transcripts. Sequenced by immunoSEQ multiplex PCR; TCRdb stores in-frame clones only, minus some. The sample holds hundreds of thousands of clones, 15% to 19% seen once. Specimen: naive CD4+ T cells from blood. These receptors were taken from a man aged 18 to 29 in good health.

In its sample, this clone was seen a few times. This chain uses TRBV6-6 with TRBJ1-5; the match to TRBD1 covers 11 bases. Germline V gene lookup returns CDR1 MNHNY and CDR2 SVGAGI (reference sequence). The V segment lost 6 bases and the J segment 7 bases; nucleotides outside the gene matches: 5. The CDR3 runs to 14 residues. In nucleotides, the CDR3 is TGTGCCAGCAGGGGACAGGGGGATTTGCAGCCCCAGCATTTT. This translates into CASRGQGDLQPQHF.

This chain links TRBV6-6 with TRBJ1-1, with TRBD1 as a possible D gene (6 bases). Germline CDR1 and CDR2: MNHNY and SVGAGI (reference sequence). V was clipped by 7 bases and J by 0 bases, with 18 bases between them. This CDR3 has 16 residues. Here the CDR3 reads CASTARGEGMNTEAFF. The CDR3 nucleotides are TGTGCCAGCACGGCCAGGGGAGAGGGGATGAACACTGAAGCTTTCTTT.

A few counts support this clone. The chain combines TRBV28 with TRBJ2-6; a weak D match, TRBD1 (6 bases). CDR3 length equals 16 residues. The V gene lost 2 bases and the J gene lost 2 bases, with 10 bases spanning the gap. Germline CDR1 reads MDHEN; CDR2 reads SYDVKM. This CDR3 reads CASSLRRGTGANVLTF. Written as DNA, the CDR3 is TGTGCCAGCAGTTTACGCAGGGGAACTGGGGCCAACGTCCTGACTTTC.

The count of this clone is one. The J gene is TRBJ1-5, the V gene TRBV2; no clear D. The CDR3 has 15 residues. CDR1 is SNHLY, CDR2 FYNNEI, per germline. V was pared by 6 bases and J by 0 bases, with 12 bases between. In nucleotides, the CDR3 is TGTGCCAGCAGGGTGGGGTCTACTAGCAATCAGCCCCAGCATTTT. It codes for CASRVGSTSNQPQHF.

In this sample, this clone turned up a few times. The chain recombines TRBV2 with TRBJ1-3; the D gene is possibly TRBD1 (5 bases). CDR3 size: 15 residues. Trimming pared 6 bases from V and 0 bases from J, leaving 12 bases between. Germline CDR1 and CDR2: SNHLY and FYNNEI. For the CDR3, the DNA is TGTGCCAGCAGGCCTCAGGGTACCTCTGGAAACACCATATATTTT. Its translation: CASRPQGTSGNTIYF.

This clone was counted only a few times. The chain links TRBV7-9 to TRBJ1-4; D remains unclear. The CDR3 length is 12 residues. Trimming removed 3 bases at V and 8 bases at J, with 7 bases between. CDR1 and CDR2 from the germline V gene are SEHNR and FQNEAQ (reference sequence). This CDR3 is CASSFKQEKLFF. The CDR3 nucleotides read TGTGCCAGCAGCTTTAAACAGGAAAAACTGTTTTTT.

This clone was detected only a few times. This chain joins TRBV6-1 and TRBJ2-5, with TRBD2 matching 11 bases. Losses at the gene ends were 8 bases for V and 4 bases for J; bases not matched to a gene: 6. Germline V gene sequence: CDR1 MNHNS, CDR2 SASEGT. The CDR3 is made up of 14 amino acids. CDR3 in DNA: TGTGCCAGCGGTAGCGGGGGGGCCGGAGAGACCCAGTACTTC. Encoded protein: CASGSGGAGETQYF.

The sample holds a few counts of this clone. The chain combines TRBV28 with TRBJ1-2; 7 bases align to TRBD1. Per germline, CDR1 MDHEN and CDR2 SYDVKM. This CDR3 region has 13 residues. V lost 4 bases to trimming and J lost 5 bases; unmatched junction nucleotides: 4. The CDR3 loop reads CASSSTGKYGYTF. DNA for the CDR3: TGTGCCAGCAGTTCGACAGGGAAATATGGCTACACCTTC.

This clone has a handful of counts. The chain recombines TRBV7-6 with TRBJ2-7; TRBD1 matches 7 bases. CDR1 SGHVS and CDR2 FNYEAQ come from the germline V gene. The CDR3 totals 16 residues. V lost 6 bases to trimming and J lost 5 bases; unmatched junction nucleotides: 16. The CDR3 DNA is TGTGCCAGCAGTACCCCGACACAGGGGAAGATCGACGAGCAGTACTTC. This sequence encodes CASSTPTQGKIDEQYF.

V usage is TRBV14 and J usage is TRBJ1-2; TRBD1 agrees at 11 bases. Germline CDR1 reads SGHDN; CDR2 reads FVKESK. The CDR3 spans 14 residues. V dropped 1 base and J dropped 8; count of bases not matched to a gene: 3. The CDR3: CASSQARTGGGYTF. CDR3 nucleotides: TGTGCCAGCAGCCAAGCCCGGACAGGGGGCGGCTACACCTTC.

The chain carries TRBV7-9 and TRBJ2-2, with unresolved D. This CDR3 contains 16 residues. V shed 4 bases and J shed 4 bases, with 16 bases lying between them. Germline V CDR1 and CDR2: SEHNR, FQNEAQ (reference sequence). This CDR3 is CASSSYKGLGTGELFF. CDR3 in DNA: TGTGCCAGCAGCTCCTACAAGGGCTTGGGCACCGGGGAGCTGTTTTTT. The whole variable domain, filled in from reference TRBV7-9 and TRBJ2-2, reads DTGVSQNPRHKITKRGQNVTFRCDPISEHNRLYWYRQTLGQGPEFLTYFQNEAQLEKSRLLSDRFSAERPKGSFSTLEIQRTEQGDSAMYLCASSSYKGLGTGELFFGEGSRLTVL.

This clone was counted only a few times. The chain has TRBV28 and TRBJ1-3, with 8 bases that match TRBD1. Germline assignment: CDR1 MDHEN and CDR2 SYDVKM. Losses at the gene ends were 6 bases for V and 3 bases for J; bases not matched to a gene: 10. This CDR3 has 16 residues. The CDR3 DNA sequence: TGTGCCAGCAGACATGGACAGGGCGCCCTTGGAAACACCATATATTTT. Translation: CASRHGQGALGNTIYF.

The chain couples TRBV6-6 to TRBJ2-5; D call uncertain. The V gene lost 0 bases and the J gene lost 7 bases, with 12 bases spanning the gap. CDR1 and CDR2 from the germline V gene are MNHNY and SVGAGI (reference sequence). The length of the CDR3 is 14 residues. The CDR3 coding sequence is TGTGCCAGCAGTTACTCGATGTCTTGGGGGACCCAGTACTTC. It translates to CASSYSMSWGTQYF.

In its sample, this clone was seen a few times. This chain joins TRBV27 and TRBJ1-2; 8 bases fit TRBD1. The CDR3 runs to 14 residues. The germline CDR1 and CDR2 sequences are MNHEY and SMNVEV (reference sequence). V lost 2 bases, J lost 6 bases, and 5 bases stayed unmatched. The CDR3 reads CASSLGQGWNGYTF. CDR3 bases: TGTGCCAGCAGTTTAGGACAGGGCTGGAATGGCTACACCTTC.

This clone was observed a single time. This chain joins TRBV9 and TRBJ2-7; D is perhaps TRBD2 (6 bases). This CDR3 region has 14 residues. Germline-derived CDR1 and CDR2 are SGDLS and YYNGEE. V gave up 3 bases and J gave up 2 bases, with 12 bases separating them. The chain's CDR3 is CASSAGEGPYEQYF. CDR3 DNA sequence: TGTGCCAGCAGCGCGGGAGAGGGCCCCTACGAGCAGTACTTC. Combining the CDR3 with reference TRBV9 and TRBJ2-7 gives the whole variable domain DSGVTQTPKHLITATGQRVTLRCSPRSGDLSVYWYQQSLDQGLQFLIQYYNGEERAKGNILERFSAQQFPDLHSELNLSSLELGDSALYFCASSAGEGPYEQYFGPGTRLTVT.

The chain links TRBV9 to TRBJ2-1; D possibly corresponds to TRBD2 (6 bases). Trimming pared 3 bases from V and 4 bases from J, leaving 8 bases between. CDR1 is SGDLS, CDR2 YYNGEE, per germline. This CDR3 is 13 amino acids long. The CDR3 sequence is CASSGAGYNEQFF. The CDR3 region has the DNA TGTGCCAGCAGCGGCGCGGGGTACAATGAGCAGTTCTTC.

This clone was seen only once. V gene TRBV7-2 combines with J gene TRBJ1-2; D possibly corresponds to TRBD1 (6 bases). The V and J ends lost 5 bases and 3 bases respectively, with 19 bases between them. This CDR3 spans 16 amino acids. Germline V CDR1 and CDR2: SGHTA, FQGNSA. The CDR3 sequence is CASSQLQTGQHYGYTF. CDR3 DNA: TGTGCCAGCAGCCAACTCCAAACAGGACAGCACTATGGCTACACCTTC.

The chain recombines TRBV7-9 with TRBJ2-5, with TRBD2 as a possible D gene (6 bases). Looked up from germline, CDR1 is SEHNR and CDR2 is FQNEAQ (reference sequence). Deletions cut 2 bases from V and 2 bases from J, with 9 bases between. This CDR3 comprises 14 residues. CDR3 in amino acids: CASSLRRGQETQYF. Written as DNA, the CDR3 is TGTGCCAGCAGCTTAAGGAGGGGACAAGAGACCCAGTACTTC.

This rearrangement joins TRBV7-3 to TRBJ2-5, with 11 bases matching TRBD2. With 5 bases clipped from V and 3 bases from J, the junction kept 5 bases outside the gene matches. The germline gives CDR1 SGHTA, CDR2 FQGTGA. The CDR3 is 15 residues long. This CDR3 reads CASSLRGLAEETQYF. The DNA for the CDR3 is TGTGCCAGCAGCCTAAGGGGACTAGCGGAAGAGACCCAGTACTTC.

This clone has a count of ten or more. In DNA form, the CDR3 reads TGTGCCAGTAGTTTGTCCTACAATGAGCAGTTCTTC. Protein product: CASSLSYNEQFF. V and J are TRBV19 and TRBJ2-1; no clear D gene. There are 12 residues in the CDR3. V lost 5 bases and J lost 1, with 3 bases in between. Germline CDR1 LNHDA, CDR2 SQIVND (reference sequence).

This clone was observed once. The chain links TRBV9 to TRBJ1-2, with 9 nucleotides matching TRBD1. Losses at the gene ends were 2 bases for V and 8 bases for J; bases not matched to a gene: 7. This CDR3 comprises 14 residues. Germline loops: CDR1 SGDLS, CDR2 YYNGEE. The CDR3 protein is CASSVTGGRSGYTF. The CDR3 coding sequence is TGTGCCAGCAGCGTCACAGGGGGCCGAAGCGGCTACACCTTC.

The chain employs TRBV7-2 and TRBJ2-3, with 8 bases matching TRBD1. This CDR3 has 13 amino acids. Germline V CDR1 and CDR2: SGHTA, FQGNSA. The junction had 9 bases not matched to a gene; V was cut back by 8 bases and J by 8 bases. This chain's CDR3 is CASGGQAAATQYF. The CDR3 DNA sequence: TGTGCCAGCGGGGGACAGGCGGCGGCTACGCAGTATTTT.